These T cell receptor beta chains were read from a single sample in a study of cytomegalovirus exposure and HLA in healthy donors. Sequencing was performed with immunoSEQ multiplex PCR; in TCRdb, only in-frame clones are kept and a portion is missing. The profile covers under 85,000 clones, with roughly 94% appearing a single time and approximately 3.4% taken by the ten largest. Sequencing input: PBMCs. The origin of the receptors is a woman between 18 and 30 years old in good health and CMV-seropositive. Both conserved end residues are trimmed from each CDR3. A D gene is named only where the DNA matches it firmly.

V gene	D gene	J gene	CDR3 protein
TRBV4-1	TRBD1	TRBJ1-2	ASSQARGHGYT
TRBV4-2	TRBD1	TRBJ2-7	ASSQRDRGYEQY
TRBV19	NA	TRBJ2-5	ASSVHKETQY
TRBV19	NA	TRBJ1-5	ASSITGVGNQPQH
TRBV6-1	NA	TRBJ2-6	ASRRAISGANVLT
TRBV7-7	NA	TRBJ2-4	ASSLFPPQSQVAKNIQY
TRBV28	TRBD1	TRBJ1-1	ASSSPGTGGSRAF
TRBV14	TRBD2	TRBJ2-1	ASSQLAGEYSYNEQF
TRBV28	TRBD1	TRBJ2-7	ASRLTTGSLSLYEQY
TRBV5-1	TRBD1	TRBJ2-1	ASSLGDSYNEQF
TRBV28	NA	TRBJ1-1	ASSLLRINRGSEAF
TRBV7-9	TRBD1	TRBJ2-2	ASSSLTKWTGTGGELF
TRBV6-1	TRBD1	TRBJ1-4	ASSEDRTGNEKLF
TRBV7-9	TRBD1	TRBJ1-1	AGQGRKNTEAF
TRBV28	NA	TRBJ1-2	ASKDGPNYGYT
TRBV4-3	TRBD1	TRBJ1-2	ASSPLTGGGYGYT
TRBV28	TRBD1	TRBJ2-7	ASRMTGDPYEQY
TRBV6-4	NA	TRBJ1-5	ASSASSNQPQH
TRBV5-6	NA	TRBJ2-1	ASSLIGDEQF
TRBV4-2	NA	TRBJ1-2	ASSRSGDLDYGYT
TRBV28	NA	TRBJ2-7	ASLPKGLNYHEQY
TRBV27	NA	TRBJ1-5	ASGDTYQPQH
TRBV27	TRBD2	TRBJ2-1	ASTQYAGGGEQF
TRBV19	NA	TRBJ1-4	ASSARTEKLF
TRBV19	NA	TRBJ1-2	ASTRTANYGYT
TRBV1	NA	TRBJ2-1	TSSQEQDNEQF
TRBV28	NA	TRBJ2-4	AITDRAKNIQY
TRBV7-2	NA	TRBJ1-2	ASSPQQGSYHGYT
TRBV18	NA	TRBJ2-1	ASSPGREVGEQF
TRBV7-6	NA	TRBJ1-1	ASSSGQDTEAF
TRBV6-1	NA	TRBJ1-1	ASSENLENTEAF
TRBV2	NA	TRBJ2-5	ASSPGMGETQY
TRBV10-3	TRBD1	TRBJ1-2	AISERAGGSYGYT
TRBV6-1	TRBD1	TRBJ2-7	ASTRDRGLYEQY
TRBV29-1	TRBD2	TRBJ2-6	SVFWGGEGSGANVLT
TRBV4-2	NA	TRBJ2-2	ASSQDGGDTGELF
TRBV5-1	TRBD1	TRBJ2-1	ASSLDPVGQGPEQF
TRBV6-6	NA	TRBJ1-3	ASSYSGTFGNTIY
TRBV5-1	NA	TRBJ2-5	ASSFTGTQETQY
TRBV23-1	TRBD1	TRBJ1-5	ASSQSPGTGGRQPQH
TRBV6-5	TRBD2	TRBJ2-2	ASSRGGPAGELF
TRBV9	TRBD2	TRBJ2-2	ASSVREGLAGGTNTGELF
TRBV7-8	TRBD1	TRBJ2-2	ASSPQMTGMDTGELF
TRBV7-2	NA	TRBJ1-1	ASSLGARLNTEAF
TRBV4-2	NA	TRBJ2-6	ASSGGVSGANVLT
TRBV29-1	NA	TRBJ2-7	SVLTSSYEQY
TRBV5-1	TRBD1	TRBJ1-5	ASSPTAGGLSNQPQH
TRBV7-2	NA	TRBJ2-7	ASSLGGGGHSPYEQY
TRBV4-2	TRBD2	TRBJ2-1	ASSAGGGGGHEQF
TRBV6-1	TRBD2	TRBJ2-1	ASAQIAGAYNEQF
TRBV28	NA	TRBJ1-1	ASSLSGFEAF
TRBV6-1	TRBD2	TRBJ2-2	ASSVLASTGELF
TRBV2	NA	TRBJ2-3	ASSGGWGGTDTQY
TRBV11-3	NA	TRBJ1-2	ASSLGRGDGYT